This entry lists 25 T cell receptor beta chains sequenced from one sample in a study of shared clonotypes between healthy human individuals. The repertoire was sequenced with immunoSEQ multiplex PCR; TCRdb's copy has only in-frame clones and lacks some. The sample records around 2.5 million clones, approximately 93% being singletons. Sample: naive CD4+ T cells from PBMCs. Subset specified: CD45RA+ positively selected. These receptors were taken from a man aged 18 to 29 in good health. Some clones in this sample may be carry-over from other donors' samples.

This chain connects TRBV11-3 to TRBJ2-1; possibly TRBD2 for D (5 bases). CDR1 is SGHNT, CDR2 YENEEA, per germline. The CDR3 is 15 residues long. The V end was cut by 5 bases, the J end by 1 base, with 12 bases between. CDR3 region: CASSPRGSSYNEQFF. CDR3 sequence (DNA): TGTGCCAGCAGCCCCCGGGGATCATCCTACAATGAGCAGTTCTTC.

CDR3 loop: CASSFRGSGNQPQHF. The CDR3 bases are TGTGCCAGCAGCTTCAGGGGGTCTGGCAATCAGCCCCAGCATTTT. This chain uses TRBV13 with TRBJ1-5; TRBD1 matches 7 bases. The CDR3 contains 15 residues. Looked up from germline, CDR1 is PRHDT and CDR2 is FYEKMQ (reference sequence). The V segment lost 3 bases and the J segment 2 bases; nucleotides outside the gene matches: 4. Using reference TRBV13 and TRBJ1-5 for the parts outside the CDR3, the full variable domain is AAGVIQSPRHLIKEKRETATLKCYPIPRHDTVYWYQQGPGQDPQFLISFYEKMQSDKGSIPDRFSAQQFSDYHSELNMSSLELGDSALYFCASSFRGSGNQPQHFGDGTRLSIL.

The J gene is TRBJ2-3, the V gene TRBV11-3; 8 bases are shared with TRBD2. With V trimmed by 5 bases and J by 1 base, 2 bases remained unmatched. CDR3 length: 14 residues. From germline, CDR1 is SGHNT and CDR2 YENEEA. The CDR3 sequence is CASSLTSGTDTQYF. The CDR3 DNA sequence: TGTGCCAGCAGCCTGACTAGCGGCACAGATACGCAGTATTTT.

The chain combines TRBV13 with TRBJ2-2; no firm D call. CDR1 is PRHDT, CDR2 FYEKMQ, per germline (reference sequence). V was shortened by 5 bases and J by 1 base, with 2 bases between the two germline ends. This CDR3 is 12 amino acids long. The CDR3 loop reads CASSKNTGELFF. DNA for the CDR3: TGTGCCAGCAGCAAGAACACCGGGGAGCTGTTTTTT.

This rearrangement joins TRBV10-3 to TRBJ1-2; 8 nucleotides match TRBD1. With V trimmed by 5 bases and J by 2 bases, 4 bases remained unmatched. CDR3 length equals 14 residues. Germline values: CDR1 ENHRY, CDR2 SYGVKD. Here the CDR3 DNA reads TGTGCCATCAGTCGACAGGGGTCCAACTATGGCTACACCTTC. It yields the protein CAISRQGSNYGYTF.

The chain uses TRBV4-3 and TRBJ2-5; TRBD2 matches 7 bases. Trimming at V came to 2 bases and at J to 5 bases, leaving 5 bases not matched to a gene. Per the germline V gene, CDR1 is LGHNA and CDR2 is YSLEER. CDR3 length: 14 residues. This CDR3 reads CASSQTGTTETQYF. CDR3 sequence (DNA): TGCGCCAGCAGCCAAACCGGGACTACGGAGACCCAGTACTTC.

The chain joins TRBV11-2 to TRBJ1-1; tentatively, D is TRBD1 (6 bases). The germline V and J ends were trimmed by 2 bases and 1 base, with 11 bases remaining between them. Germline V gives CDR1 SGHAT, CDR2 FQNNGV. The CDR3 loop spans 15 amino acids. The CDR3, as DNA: TGTGCCAGCAGCTTACGGGGGCTCGAGAACACTGAAGCTTTCTTT. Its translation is CASSLRGLENTEAFF. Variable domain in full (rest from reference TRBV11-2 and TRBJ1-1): EAGVAQSPRYKIIEKRQSVAFWCNPISGHATLYWYQQILGQGPKLLIQFQNNGVVDDSQLPKDRFSAERLKGVDSTLKIQPAKLEDSAVYLCASSLRGLENTEAFFGQGTRLTVV.

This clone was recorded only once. CDR3 sequence: CASSNPSGGISSYEQYF. The CDR3 DNA sequence: TGTGCCAGTAGTAACCCCAGCGGGGGGATCAGCTCCTACGAGCAGTACTTC. V usage is TRBV19 and J usage is TRBJ2-7, with 9 bases matching TRBD2. Germline values: CDR1 LNHDA, CDR2 SQIVND (reference sequence). V lost 4 bases to trimming and J lost 0 bases; unmatched junction nucleotides: 10. The CDR3 has 17 amino acids.

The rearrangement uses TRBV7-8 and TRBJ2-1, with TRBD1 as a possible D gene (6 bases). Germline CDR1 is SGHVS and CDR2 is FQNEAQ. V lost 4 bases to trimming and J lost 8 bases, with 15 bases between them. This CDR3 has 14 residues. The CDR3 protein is CASSSQGWGDEQFF. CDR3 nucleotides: TGTGCCAGCAGCTCTCAGGGGTGGGGCGATGAGCAGTTCTTC.

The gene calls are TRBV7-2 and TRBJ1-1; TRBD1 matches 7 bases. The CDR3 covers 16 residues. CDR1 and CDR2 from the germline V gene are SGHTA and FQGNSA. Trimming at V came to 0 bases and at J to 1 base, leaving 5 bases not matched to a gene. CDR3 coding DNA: TGTGCCAGCAGCTTAGCCCCAAGGGGGCAGAACACTGAAGCTTTCTTT. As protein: CASSLAPRGQNTEAFF.

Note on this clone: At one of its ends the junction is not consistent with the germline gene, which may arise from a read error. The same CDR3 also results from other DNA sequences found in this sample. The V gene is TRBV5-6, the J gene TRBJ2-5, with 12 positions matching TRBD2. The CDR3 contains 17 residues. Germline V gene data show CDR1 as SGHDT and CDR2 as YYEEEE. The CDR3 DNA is TGTGCCAGCAGCTTAGGGCTAGCGGGGGGGCACCAGGAGACCCAGTACTTC. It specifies CASSLGLAGGHQETQYF.

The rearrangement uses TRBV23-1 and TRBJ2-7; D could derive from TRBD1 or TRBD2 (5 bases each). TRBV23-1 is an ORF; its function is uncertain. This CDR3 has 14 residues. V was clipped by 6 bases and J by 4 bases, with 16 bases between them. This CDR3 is CASRGVGVGYEQYF. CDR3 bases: TGCGCCAGCAGGGGGGTGGGGGTAGGTTACGAGCAGTACTTC.

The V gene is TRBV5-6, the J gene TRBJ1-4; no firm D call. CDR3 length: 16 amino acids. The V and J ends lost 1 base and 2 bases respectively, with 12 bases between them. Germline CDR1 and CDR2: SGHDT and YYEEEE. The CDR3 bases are TGTGCCAGCAGCTTGTCGGGTTTCCTCACTAATGAAAAACTGTTTTTT. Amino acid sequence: CASSLSGFLTNEKLFF.

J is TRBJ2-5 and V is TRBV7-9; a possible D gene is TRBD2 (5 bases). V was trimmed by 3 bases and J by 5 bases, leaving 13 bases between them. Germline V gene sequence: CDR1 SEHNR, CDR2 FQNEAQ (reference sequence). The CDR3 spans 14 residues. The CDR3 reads CASSFGSPGETQYF. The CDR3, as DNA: TGTGCCAGCAGCTTTGGTAGTCCGGGGGAGACCCAGTACTTC.

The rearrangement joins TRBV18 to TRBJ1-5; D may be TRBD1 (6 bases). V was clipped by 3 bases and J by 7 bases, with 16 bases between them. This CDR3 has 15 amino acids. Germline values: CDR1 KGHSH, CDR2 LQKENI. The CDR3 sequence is CASSPLGGGQQPQHF. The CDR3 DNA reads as TGTGCCAGCTCACCCCTAGGGGGGGGACAACAGCCCCAGCATTTT.

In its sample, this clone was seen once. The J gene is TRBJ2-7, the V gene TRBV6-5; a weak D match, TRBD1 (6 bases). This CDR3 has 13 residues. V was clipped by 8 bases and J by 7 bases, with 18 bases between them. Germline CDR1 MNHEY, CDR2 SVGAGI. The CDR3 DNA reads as TGTGCCAGCCAACCCCAGGGGCGAAGGGAGCAGTACTTC. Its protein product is CASQPQGRREQYF.

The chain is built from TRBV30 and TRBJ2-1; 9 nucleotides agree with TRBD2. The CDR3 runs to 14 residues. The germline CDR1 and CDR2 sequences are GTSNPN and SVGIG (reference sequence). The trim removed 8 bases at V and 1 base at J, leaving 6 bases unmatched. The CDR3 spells CAGVAGVSYNEQFF. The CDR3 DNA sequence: TGTGCCGGGGTAGCGGGAGTGTCCTACAATGAGCAGTTCTTC.

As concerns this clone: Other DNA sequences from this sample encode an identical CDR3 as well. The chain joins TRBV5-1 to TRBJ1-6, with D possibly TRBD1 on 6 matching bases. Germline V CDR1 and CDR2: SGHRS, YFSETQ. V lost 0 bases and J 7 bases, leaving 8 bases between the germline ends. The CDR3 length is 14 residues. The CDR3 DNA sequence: TGCGCCAGCAGCTTGGGGACAGCGAATTCACCCCTCCACTTT. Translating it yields CASSLGTANSPLHF.

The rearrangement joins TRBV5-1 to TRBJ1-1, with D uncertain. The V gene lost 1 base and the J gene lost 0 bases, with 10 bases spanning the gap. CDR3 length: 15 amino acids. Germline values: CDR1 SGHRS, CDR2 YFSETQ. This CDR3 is CASSLFSQMNTEAFF. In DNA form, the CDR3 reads TGCGCCAGCAGCTTGTTCTCACAAATGAACACTGAAGCTTTCTTT. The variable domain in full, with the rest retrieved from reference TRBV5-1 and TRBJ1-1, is KAGVTQTPRYLIKTRGQQVTLSCSPISGHRSVSWYQQTPGQGLQFLFEYFSETQRNKGNFPGRFSGRQFSNSRSEMNVSTLELGDSALYLCASSLFSQMNTEAFFGQGTRLTVV.

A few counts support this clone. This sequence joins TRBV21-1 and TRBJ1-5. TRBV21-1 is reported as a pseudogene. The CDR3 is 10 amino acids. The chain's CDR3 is CASTHQPQHF. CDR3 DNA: TGTGCCAGCACCCATCAGCCCCAGCATTTT.

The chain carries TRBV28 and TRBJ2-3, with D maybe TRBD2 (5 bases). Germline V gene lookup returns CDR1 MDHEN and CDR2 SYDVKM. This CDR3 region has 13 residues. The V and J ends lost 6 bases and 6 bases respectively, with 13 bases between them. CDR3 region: CASSLGVRDTQYF. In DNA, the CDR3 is TGTGCCAGCAGCCTCGGGGTTCGGGATACGCAGTATTTT.

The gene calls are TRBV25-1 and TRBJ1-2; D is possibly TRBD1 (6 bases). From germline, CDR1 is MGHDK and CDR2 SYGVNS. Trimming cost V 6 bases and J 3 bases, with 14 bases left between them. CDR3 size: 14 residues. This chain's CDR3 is CASRAPQGDYGYTF. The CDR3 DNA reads TGTGCCAGCAGGGCACCACAGGGCGACTATGGCTACACCTTC.

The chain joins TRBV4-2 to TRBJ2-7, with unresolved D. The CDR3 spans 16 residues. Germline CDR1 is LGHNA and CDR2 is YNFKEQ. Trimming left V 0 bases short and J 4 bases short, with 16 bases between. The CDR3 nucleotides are TGTGCCAGCAGCCAAGAGGGCCCCAGGCCCTTTTACGAGCAGTACTTC. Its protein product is CASSQEGPRPFYEQYF.

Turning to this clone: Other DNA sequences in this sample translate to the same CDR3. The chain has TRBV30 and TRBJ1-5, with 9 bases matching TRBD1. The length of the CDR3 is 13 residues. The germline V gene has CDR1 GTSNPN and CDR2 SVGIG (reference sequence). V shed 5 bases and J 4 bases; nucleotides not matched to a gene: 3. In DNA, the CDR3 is TGTGCCTGGTCGGGACAGGGTAATCAGCCCCAGCATTTT. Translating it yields CAWSGQGNQPQHF. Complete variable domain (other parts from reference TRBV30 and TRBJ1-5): SQTIHQWPATLVQPVGSPLSLECTVEGTSNPNLYWYRQAAGRGLQLLFYSVGIGQISSEVPQNLSASRPQDRQFILSSKKLLLSDSGFYLCAWSGQGNQPQHFGDGTRLSIL.

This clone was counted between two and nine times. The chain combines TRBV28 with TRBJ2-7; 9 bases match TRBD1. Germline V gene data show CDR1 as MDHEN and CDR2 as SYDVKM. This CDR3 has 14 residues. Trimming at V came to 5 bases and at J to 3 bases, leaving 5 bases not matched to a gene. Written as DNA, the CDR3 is TGTGCCAGCAGTGCATGGGGACAGGGCTACGAGCAGTACTTC. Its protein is CASSAWGQGYEQYF.